This T cell receptor (beta chain) was sequenced for a study of cytomegalovirus exposure and HLA in healthy donors. In germline, CDR1 is SNHLY, CDR2 FYNNEI. The CDR3 runs 13 residues. V trimming: 7 bases; J trimming: 3 bases; junction bases outside the gene matches: 4. A multiplex PCR was run with 60 Vbeta primers and 13 Jbeta primers. Some clones are missing from TCRdb's copy, which holds only in-frame ones; the method was immunoSEQ multiplex PCR. The sample holds 150,000 to 200,000 clones, about 77% seen once. This clone was detected only once. The specimen was PBMCs. The chain carries TRBV2 and TRBJ2-7; 9 bases line up with TRBD1. This clonotype was obtained from a woman under 40 in good health and CMV-seropositive. The CDR3 region is CASMGTGRYEQYF. The CDR3 nucleotides read TGTGCCAGCATGGGGACAGGGCGCTACGAGCAGTACTTC. Full variable domain (missing parts from reference TRBV2 and TRBJ2-7): EPEVTQTPSHQVTQMGQEVILRCVPISNHLYFYWYRQILGQKVEFLVSFYNNEISEKSEIFDDQFSVERPDGSNFTLKIRSTKLEDSAMYFCASMGTGRYEQYFGPGTRLTVT.